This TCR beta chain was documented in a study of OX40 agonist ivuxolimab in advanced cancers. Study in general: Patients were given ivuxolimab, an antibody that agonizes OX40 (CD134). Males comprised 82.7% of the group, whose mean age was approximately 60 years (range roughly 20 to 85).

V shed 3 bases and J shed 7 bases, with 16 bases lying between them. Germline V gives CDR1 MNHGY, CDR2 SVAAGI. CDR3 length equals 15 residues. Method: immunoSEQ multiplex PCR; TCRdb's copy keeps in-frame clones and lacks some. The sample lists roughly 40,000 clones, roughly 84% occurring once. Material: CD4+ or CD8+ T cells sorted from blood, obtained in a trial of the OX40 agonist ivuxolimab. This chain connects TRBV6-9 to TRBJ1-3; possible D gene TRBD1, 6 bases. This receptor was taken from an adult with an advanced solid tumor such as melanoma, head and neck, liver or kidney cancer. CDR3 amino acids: CASSYNIRGGNTIYF. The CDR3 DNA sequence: TGTGCCAGCAGTTACAATATCAGGGGAGGTAACACCATATATTTT.